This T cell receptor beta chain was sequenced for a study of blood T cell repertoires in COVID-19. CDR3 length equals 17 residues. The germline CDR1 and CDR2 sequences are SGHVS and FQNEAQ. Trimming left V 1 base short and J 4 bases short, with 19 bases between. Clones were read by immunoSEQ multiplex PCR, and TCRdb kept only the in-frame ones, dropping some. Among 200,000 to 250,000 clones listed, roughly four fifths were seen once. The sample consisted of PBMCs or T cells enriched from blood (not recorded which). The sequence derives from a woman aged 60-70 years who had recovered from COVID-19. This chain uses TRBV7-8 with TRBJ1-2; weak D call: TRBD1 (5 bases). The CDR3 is CASSLDWTTAGLYGYTF. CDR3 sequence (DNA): TGTGCCAGCAGCTTAGATTGGACCACGGCAGGGCTCTATGGCTACACCTTC.